The 19 T cell receptor beta chains given below trace back to one sample, sequenced in a study of regulatory T cells in long-lasting Graves disease. The sample's time point: newly diagnosed GD, antithyroid drugs for less than 3 months. RNA from PBMCs was the source of the TCR library. The TCR beta library used iRepertoire HTBI primers with Arm-PCR amplification of CDR3. TCRdb re-called the multiplex PCR reads through MiXCR, storing one row per CDR3 protein. This table holds approximately 390,000 distinct CDR3 sequences, about 17% found once. The sample was also linked to a second study, of T cells in Graves' hyperthyroidism and ophthalmopathy.

The specimen was peripheral blood mononuclear cells (PBMCs), collected at new diagnosis, from a patient treated with antithyroid drugs. The receptor source for this set is a young woman with Graves disease.

The J gene is TRBJ2-7, the V gene TRBV15, with 13 positions matching TRBD2. There are 18 residues in the CDR3. The V segment lost 1 base and the J segment 6 bases; nucleotides outside the gene matches: 12. Germline assignment: CDR1 LNHNV and CDR2 YYDKDF (reference sequence). Here the CDR3 reads CATSRGDGLAGAIGEQYF. Written as DNA, the CDR3 is TGTGCCACCAGCAGAGGTGATGGACTAGCGGGGGCCATAGGCGAGCAGTACTTC.

The sample holds many counts of this clonotype. The rearrangement joins TRBV18 to TRBJ1-2; 8 nucleotides align to TRBD1. Trimming removed 5 bases from V and 5 bases from J; junction bases left unmatched: 16. Germline V gene lookup returns CDR1 KGHSH and CDR2 LQKENI. This CDR3 region has 17 residues. DNA of the CDR3: TGTGCCAGCTCAAAAACCGGGGACAGGAGCTTCAATTATGGCTACACCTTC. It translates to CASSKTGDRSFNYGYTF.

This clonotype was seen a handful of times. The chain is built from TRBV9 and TRBJ1-1; 7 nucleotides line up with TRBD1. The V and J ends lost 0 bases and 4 bases, in that order; junction bases with no gene match: 6. This CDR3 is built from 15 residues. The germline V gene has CDR1 SGDLS and CDR2 YYNGEE. The CDR3 sequence: CASSVGQGGVTEAFF. The CDR3 DNA reads TGTGCCAGCAGCGTAGGACAGGGCGGGGTCACTGAAGCTTTCTTT.

As to this clonotype: This clone may be a read error of a much larger clone one base away. The chain has TRBV10-3 and TRBJ2-7; 9 positions agree with TRBD1. The CDR3 has 13 residues. Germline assignment: CDR1 ENHRY and CDR2 SYGVKD. The CDR3 region is CAISGTGAYEQCF. The CDR3 DNA is TGTGCCATCAGTGGGACAGGGGCCTACGAGCAGTGCTTC.

This clonotype has only one observation. The chain combines TRBV11-1 with TRBJ1-1, with 8 bases aligning to TRBD1. The V and J ends lost 2 bases and 1 base, in that order; junction bases with no gene match: 9. The length of the CDR3 is 17 residues. Germline CDR1 SGHAT, CDR2 FQDESV (reference sequence). The CDR3 DNA follows: TGTGCCAGCAGCTTAACTCCTCGACAGGGGACGAACACTGAAGCTTTCTTT. As protein: CASSLTPRQGTNTEAFF.

Many counts were recorded for this clonotype. This rearrangement joins TRBV6-1 to TRBJ2-3, with D perhaps TRBD1 or TRBD2 (5 bases each). The V gene's germline CDR1 is MNHNS and CDR2 SASEGT. This CDR3 is 18 amino acids long. V dropped 0 bases and J dropped 1 base, with 17 bases sitting between them. CDR3 in DNA: TGTGCCAGCAGTGAAGCAGACGGGACGGTTCGACGCACAGATACGCAGTATTTT. This codes for CASSEADGTVRRTDTQYF.

The table lists this clonotype with many counts. V usage is TRBV11-2 and J usage is TRBJ1-2, with 8 bases matching TRBD1. The germline V gene has CDR1 SGHAT and CDR2 FQNNGV. The CDR3 extends over 15 amino acids. The trim removed 4 bases at V and 0 bases at J, leaving 4 bases unmatched. DNA of the CDR3: TGTGCCAGCAGCTACACAGGGGGAGCTAACTATGGCTACACCTTC. It codes for CASSYTGGANYGYTF.

With regard to this clonotype: A clone one base away is much larger, so this may be a read error. The chain uses TRBV6-2 or TRBV6-3 and TRBJ2-1; a possible D gene is TRBD2 (5 bases). Germline V gene data show CDR1 as MNHEY and CDR2 as SVGEGT. This CDR3 contains 19 residues. Trimming took 5 bases from V and 5 from J, leaving 28 bases between them. The CDR3 DNA reads TGTGCCAGCAGTGAATATGTTTACAGAACCGCGGGTCGGGACAATGAGCAGTTCTTC. Protein product: CASSEYVYRTAGRDNEQFF.

There are many counts of this clonotype. The chain carries TRBV28 and TRBJ2-2; D is undetermined. Germline loops: CDR1 MDHEN, CDR2 SYDVKM. This CDR3 contains 15 residues. Trimming removed 6 bases at V and 4 bases at J, with 15 bases between. The CDR3 spells CASRSIGSATGELFF. As DNA, the CDR3 is TGTGCCAGCAGATCGATCGGCAGCGCCACCGGGGAGCTGTTTTTT. Combining the CDR3 with reference TRBV28 and TRBJ2-2 gives the whole variable domain DVKVTQSSRYLVKRTGEKVFLECVQDMDHENMFWYRQDPGLGLRLIYFSYDVKMKEKGDIPEGYSVSREKKERFSLILESASTNQTSMYLCASRSIGSATGELFFGEGSRLTVL.

The sample holds many counts of this clonotype. The chain couples TRBV12-3 or TRBV12-4 to TRBJ2-7; D tentatively reads TRBD1 or TRBD2 (5 bases each). V lost 7 bases to trimming and J lost 7 bases, with 23 bases between them. The CDR3 covers 15 residues. The CDR3 bases are TGTGCCAGCATTGGGACCGCGGCAGGGTCAGGGGAGCAGTACTTC. Protein sequence: CASIGTAAGSGEQYF.

Ten or more counts support this clonotype. Written as DNA, the CDR3 is TGTGCCAGCAGCTTAAGCCACCGCAGCCTCTCTGGGGCCAACGTCCTGACTTTC. It encodes CASSLSHRSLSGANVLTF. The rearrangement links TRBV7-3 to TRBJ2-6, with D hard to call. Per germline, CDR1 SGHTA and CDR2 FQGTGA. There are 18 residues in the CDR3. V was pared by 1 base and J by 0 bases, with 13 bases between.

This clonotype was detected ten times or more. The rearrangement links TRBV28 to TRBJ2-1; 8 bases are shared with TRBD1. The CDR3 consists of 14 residues. With 5 bases clipped from V and 7 bases from J, the junction kept 7 bases outside the gene matches. CDR1 and CDR2 from the germline V gene are MDHEN and SYDVKM. The CDR3 nucleotides read TGTGCCAGCAGTCCCAGGACAGGGAGGAATGAGCAGTTCTTC. The encoded protein is CASSPRTGRNEQFF.

In its sample, this clonotype was seen many times. V is TRBV2 and J is TRBJ2-1; unclear D gene. The CDR3 spans 14 residues. V lost 4 bases, J lost 7 bases, and 14 bases lay in between. CDR1 is SNHLY and CDR2 is FYNNEI in the germline V gene. The chain's CDR3 is CASSVTALWNEQFF. In DNA form, the CDR3 reads TGTGCCAGCAGTGTAACGGCCCTGTGGAATGAGCAGTTCTTC.

Ten or more counts support this clonotype. The chain couples TRBV7-9 to TRBJ2-3; TRBD2 agrees at 13 bases. With 7 bases clipped from V and 4 bases from J, the junction kept 2 bases outside the gene matches. Germline CDR1 is SEHNR and CDR2 is FQNEAQ (reference sequence). The CDR3 extends over 14 amino acids. The CDR3: CASTGLAGADTQYF. For the CDR3, the DNA is TGTGCCAGCACCGGACTAGCGGGGGCAGATACGCAGTATTTT.

V usage is TRBV6-2 or TRBV6-3 and J usage is TRBJ2-7, with 7 positions matching TRBD1. Germline assignment: CDR1 MNHEY and CDR2 SVGEGT. The CDR3 runs to 18 residues. The junction had 22 bases not matched to a gene; V was cut back by 7 bases and J by 4 bases. CDR3 DNA sequence: TGTGCCAGCACCACACGGACAGGCGAATCGAACTTAAATTACGAGCAGTACTTC. This gives the protein CASTTRTGESNLNYEQYF.

This clonotype was seen at least ten times. The CDR3 DNA follows: TGTGCCAGCAGCTTAGATCTAGCACAGGTGGAGCAGTACTTC. Protein: CASSLDLAQVEQYF. This chain uses TRBV11-2 with TRBJ2-7; D tentatively reads TRBD1 or TRBD2 (5 bases each). The CDR3 contains 14 residues. The V gene's germline CDR1 is SGHAT and CDR2 FQNNGV. V dropped 0 bases and J dropped 7 bases, with 13 bases sitting between them.

This clonotype was counted many times. The chain carries TRBV30 and TRBJ1-2; the match to TRBD1 covers 7 bases. This CDR3 spans 14 amino acids. CDR1 is GTSNPN and CDR2 is SVGIG in the germline V gene (reference sequence). V lost 3 bases, J lost 6 bases, and 10 bases stayed unmatched. The CDR3 sequence: CAWRGMDRPHGYTF. CDR3 in DNA: TGTGCCTGGAGGGGTATGGACAGGCCTCATGGCTACACCTTC.

This clonotype occurred many times. This chain joins TRBV27 and TRBJ2-1, with a weak D call TRBD1 (5 bases). Germline V gene data show CDR1 as MNHEY and CDR2 as SMNVEV (reference sequence). This CDR3 has 14 residues. Between the trimmed V and J ends, which lost 5 bases and 4 bases, there was a span of 12 bases. In DNA, the CDR3 is TGTGCCAGCAGTCCCTATGGGGCTTACAATGAGCAGTTCTTC. Encoded protein: CASSPYGAYNEQFF.

This clonotype was counted many times. The rearrangement uses TRBV7-9 and TRBJ2-1; a weak D match, TRBD2 (6 bases). V lost 4 bases, J lost 4 bases, and 20 bases lay in between. Germline loops: CDR1 SEHNR, CDR2 FQNEAQ (reference sequence). The CDR3 runs to 17 residues. The DNA of the CDR3 is TGTGCCAGCAGCTCCCCTTTAGGGCTAGCGCAGTACAATGAGCAGTTCTTC. It codes for CASSSPLGLAQYNEQFF.